This paragraph reports one TCR beta chain. Its antigen is as yet unknown. This record comes from a study of response to subunit inactivated influenza vaccine. TCRdb processed the RT-PCR reads anew with MiXCR; each CDR3 protein has one entry. The sample shows more than 200,000 distinct CDR3 sequences, more than 10% of them seen only once. General study points: The authors proposed limited new T cell recruitment per seasonal influenza vaccination.

The CDR3 totals 16 residues. V lost 9 bases and J lost 9; bases outside the gene matches: 22. The germline V gene encodes CDR1 MNHEY and CDR2 SMNVEV (reference sequence). This TCR derives from a man over 45 who received an inactivated influenza vaccine. The sample in question was non-naive T cells sorted from PBMCs, obtained approximately 15 days before vaccination. The chain recombines TRBV27 with TRBJ2-5, with 7 bases that match TRBD2. The CDR3 spells CASKTLPSGPQASQYF. CDR3 in DNA: TGTGCCAGTAAGACTTTGCCTAGCGGCCCGCAAGCGTCCCAGTACTTC.